Listed below are T cell receptor beta chains from one sample, sequenced in a study of identical twins. From the 5' RACE reads, TCRdb called clonotypes with MiXCR, one entry per CDR3 protein. Of a few hundred thousand distinct CDR3 sequences listed, roughly 10% are singletons. The sequenced sample was naive T cells sorted from blood. Receptor source: a woman aged 50 to 60 in good health. CDR3s include the opening cysteine and the closing phenylalanine or tryptophan. Each record gives: D gene, V gene, clone size, J gene, CDR3 protein, CDR3 DNA. The D gene is left open where the match is weak. Clone size, where shown, is once, few, many, or a class for clones that have expanded.

TRBD2	TRBV5-1	NA	TRBJ2-7	CASSFEAGEVSYEQYF	TGCGCCAGCAGCTTTGAGGCGGGAGAGGTCTCCTACGAGCAGTACTTC
TRBD1	TRBV12-3/TRBV12-4	few	TRBJ2-5	CASSLLRGSKETQYF	TGTGCCAGCAGCCTACTCAGGGGGTCAAAAGAGACCCAGTACTTC
NA	TRBV3-1	many	TRBJ1-3	CASSLTGSPGNTIYF	TGTGCCAGCAGCTTAACAGGTTCGCCTGGAAACACCATATATTTT
NA	TRBV24-1	few	TRBJ1-5	CATSDRSGQPQHF	TGTGCCACCAGTGACCGCTCGGGGCAGCCCCAGCATTTT
NA	TRBV19	NA	TRBJ1-1	CASSMPQGGDTEAFF	TGTGCCAGTAGTATGCCCCAGGGAGGGGACACTGAAGCTTTCTTT
TRBD2	TRBV19	NA	TRBJ2-1	CASSASGTVYNEQFF	TGTGCCAGTAGTGCTAGCGGGACGGTCTACAATGAGCAGTTCTTC
TRBD2	TRBV18	few	TRBJ2-7	CASSSKAGGPYEQYF	TGTGCCAGCTCAAGTAAGGCGGGAGGGCCCTACGAGCAGTACTTC
NA	TRBV12-3/TRBV12-4	few	TRBJ2-5	CASSSRLAGLKTQYF	TGTGCCAGCAGTTCCAGGTTGGCAGGGTTGAAGACCCAGTACTTC
TRBD1	TRBV19	few	TRBJ2-4	CASSSRTGENIQYF	TGTGCCAGTAGTTCTCGGACAGGGGAAAACATTCAGTACTTC
TRBD1	TRBV3-1	many	TRBJ1-1	CASSQRRQGGSSEAFF	TGTGCCAGCAGCCAACGCAGACAGGGTGGGAGTTCTGAAGCTTTCTTT
NA	TRBV14	many	TRBJ2-4	CASSQERQRQYF	TGTGCCAGCAGCCAAGAGCGGCAGCGTCAGTACTTC